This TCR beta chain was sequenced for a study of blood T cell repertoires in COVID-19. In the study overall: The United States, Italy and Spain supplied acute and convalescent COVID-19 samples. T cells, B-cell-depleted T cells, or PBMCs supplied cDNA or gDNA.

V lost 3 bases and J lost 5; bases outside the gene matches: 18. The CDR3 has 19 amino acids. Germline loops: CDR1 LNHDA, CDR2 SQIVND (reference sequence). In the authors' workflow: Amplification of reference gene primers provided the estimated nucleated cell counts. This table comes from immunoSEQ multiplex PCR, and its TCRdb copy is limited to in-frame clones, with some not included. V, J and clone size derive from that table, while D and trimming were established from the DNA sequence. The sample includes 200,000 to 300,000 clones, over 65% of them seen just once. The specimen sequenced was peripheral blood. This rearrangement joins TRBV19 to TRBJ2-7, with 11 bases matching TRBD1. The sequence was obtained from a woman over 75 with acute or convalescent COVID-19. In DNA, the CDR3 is TGTGCCAGTAGTATCCTTTGGGTAGCGGGAAGGGACAGGGGGGACGAGCAGTACTTC. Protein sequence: CASSILWVAGRDRGDEQYF.